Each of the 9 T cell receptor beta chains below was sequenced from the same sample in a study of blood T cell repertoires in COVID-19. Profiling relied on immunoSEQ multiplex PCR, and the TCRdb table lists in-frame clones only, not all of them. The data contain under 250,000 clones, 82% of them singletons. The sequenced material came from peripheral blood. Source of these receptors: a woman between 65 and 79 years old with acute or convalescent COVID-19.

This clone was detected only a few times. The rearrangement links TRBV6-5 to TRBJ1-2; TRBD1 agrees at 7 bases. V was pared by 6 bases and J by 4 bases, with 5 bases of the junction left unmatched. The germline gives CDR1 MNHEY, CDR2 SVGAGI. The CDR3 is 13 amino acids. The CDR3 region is CASSWGTAYGYTF. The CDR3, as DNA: TGTGCCAGCAGCTGGGGGACAGCCTATGGCTACACCTTC.

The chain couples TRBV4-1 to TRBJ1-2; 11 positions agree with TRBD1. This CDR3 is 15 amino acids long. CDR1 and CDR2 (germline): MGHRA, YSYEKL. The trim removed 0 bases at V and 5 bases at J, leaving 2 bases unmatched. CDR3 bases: TGCGCCAGCAGCCAAGACGGACAGGGGGCTTATGGCTACACCTTC. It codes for CASSQDGQGAYGYTF.

Written as DNA, the CDR3 is TGTGCCAGCAGCTTGGTAGGGACAGGGTTCTACGAGCAGTACTTC. Amino acid sequence: CASSLVGTGFYEQYF. The gene calls are TRBV5-8 and TRBJ2-7, with 9 bases identical to TRBD1. V shed 0 bases, J shed 3 bases, and the junction held 4 bases outside the gene matches. There are 15 residues in the CDR3. Germline CDR1 SGHTS, CDR2 YDEGEE. The full variable domain, rest sourced from reference TRBV5-8 and TRBJ2-7, is EAGVTQSPTHLIKTRGQQATLRCSPISGHTSVYWYQQALGLGLQFLLWYDEGEERNRGNFPPRFSGRQFPNYSSELNVNALELEDSALYLCASSLVGTGFYEQYFGPGTRLTVT.

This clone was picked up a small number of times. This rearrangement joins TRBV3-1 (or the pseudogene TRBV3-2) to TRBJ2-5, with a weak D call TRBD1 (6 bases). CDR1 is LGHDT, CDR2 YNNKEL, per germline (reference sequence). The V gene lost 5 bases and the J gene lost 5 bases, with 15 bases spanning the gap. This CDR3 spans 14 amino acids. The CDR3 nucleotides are TGTGCCAGCAGCGCCCGGACAGCCCGGGAGACCCAGTACTTC. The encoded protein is CASSARTARETQYF.

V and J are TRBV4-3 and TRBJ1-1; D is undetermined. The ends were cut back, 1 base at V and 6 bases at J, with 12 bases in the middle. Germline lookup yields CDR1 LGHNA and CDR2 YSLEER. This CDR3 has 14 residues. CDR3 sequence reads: CASSQVVAVAEAFF. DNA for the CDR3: TGCGCCAGCAGCCAAGTCGTCGCAGTCGCTGAAGCTTTCTTT.

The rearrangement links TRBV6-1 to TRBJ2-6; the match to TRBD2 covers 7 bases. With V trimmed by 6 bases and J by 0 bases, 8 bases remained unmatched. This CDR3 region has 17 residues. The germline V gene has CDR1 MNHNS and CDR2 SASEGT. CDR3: CASRESSGGSGANVLTF. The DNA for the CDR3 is TGTGCCAGCAGGGAAAGTTCGGGGGGCTCTGGGGCCAACGTCCTGACTTTC.

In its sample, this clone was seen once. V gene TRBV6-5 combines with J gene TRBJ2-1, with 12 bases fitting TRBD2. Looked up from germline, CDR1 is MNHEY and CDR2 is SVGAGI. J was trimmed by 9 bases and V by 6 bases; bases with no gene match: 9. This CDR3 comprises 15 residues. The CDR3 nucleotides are TGTGCCAGCAGCCGCCTAGCGGGGGGGCTGGGTGAGCAGTTCTTC. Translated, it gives CASSRLAGGLGEQFF.

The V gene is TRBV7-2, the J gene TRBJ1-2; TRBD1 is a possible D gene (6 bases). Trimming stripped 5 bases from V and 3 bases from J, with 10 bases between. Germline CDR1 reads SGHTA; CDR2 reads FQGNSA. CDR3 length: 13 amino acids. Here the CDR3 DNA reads TGTGCCAGCAGCCCAGGGGAGTACTATGGCTACACCTTC. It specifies CASSPGEYYGYTF. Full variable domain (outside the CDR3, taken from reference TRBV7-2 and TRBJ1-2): GAGVSQSPSNKVTEKGKDVELRCDPISGHTALYWYRQSLGQGLEFLIYFQGNSAPDKSGLPSDRFSAERTGGSVSTLTIQRTQQEDSAVYLCASSPGEYYGYTFGSGTRLTVV.

In DNA, the CDR3 is TGTGCCAGCAGGGGGACAGGCCCCGTAGGGGCTTTCTTT. Amino acid sequence: CASRGTGPVGAFF. The V call is TRBV19, the J call TRBJ1-1; 8 positions match TRBD1. V was clipped by 9 bases and J by 11 bases; unmatched bases: 14. This CDR3 spans 13 amino acids. Germline CDR1 is LNHDA and CDR2 is SQIVND (reference sequence).